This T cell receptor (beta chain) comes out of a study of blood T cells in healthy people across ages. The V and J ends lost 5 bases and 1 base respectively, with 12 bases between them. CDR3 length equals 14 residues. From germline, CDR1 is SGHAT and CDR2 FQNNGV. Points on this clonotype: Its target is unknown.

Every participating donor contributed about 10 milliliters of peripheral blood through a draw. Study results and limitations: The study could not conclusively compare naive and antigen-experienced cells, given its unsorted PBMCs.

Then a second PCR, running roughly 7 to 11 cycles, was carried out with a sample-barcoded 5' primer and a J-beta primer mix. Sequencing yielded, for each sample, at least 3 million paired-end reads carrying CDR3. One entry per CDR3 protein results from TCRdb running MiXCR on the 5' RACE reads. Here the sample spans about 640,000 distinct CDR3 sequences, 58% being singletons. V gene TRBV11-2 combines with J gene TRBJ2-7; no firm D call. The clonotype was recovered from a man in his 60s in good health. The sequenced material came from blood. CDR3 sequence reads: CASSVGGTSYEQYF. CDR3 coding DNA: TGTGCCAGCAGCGTAGGTGGCACGTCCTACGAGCAGTACTTC.